This TCR beta chain emerged from a study of beta chain features in type 1 diabetes. Overall study results and limits: Among patients with Type 1 diabetes, TCRB CDR3s were moderately but significantly shorter in every one of the four CD4+ subsets. cDNA sequencing could over-represent cells with high TCR expression. Compared to healthy donors, patients appeared to have naive, central memory and Treg TCRB repertoires that were more alike.

To note about this clone: Its target is unknown.

All of the isolated RNA was reverse transcribed, so expressed TCRB transcripts were sequenced. The table came from immunoSEQ multiplex PCR; TCRdb's copy has only in-frame clones and leaves some out. Among hundreds of thousands of clones, around 15% were seen once, and the ten largest hold roughly 0.04%. Germline V lookup: CDR1 SGHRS, CDR2 YFSETQ. There are 15 residues in the CDR3. Between the trimmed V and J ends, which lost 4 bases and 1 base, there was a span of 13 bases. The J gene is TRBJ2-3, the V gene TRBV5-1, with a possible D match to TRBD1 (5 bases). Sequenced sample: naive CD4+ T cells from blood. The TCR originated in a man aged 18 to 29 with type 1 diabetes. This CDR3 reads CASSRTSSRTDTQYF. The DNA for the CDR3 is TGCGCCAGCAGCCGGACATCAAGCCGCACAGATACGCAGTATTTT. The variable domain in full, completed from reference TRBV5-1 and TRBJ2-3, reads KAGVTQTPRYLIKTRGQQVTLSCSPISGHRSVSWYQQTPGQGLQFLFEYFSETQRNKGNFPGRFSGRQFSNSRSEMNVSTLELGDSALYLCASSRTSSRTDTQYFGPGTRLTVL.